The entry that follows covers one T cell receptor (beta chain) sequence. Its antigen is undetermined. Primers: 60 Vbeta forward and 13 Jbeta reverse. Clones were sequenced by immunoSEQ multiplex PCR, and TCRdb holds only the in-frame ones, with some missing. The sample has about 140,000 clones, around 79% seen once. Germline lookup yields CDR1 SGDLS and CDR2 YYNGEE. This CDR3 spans 14 amino acids. The junction had 4 bases not matched to a gene; V was cut back by 4 bases and J by 1 base. The record originates from a study of cytomegalovirus exposure and HLA in healthy donors. The study, taken as a whole, reports: HLA-A and HLA-B allele assignments for most subjects were reportedly predicted accurately using TCR beta sequences. Association of a missense DCLRE1C variant with TCR beta V- and J-gene trimming was reported in a later analysis.

The rearrangement uses TRBV9 and TRBJ2-5, with 7 positions matching TRBD2. The sample was PBMCs. The sequence was obtained from a female donor in good health and CMV-seronegative. CDR3 sequence reads: CASSTGGGQETQYF. The CDR3 nucleotides are TGTGCCAGCAGCACAGGCGGGGGCCAAGAGACCCAGTACTTC. Full variable domain (missing parts from reference TRBV9 and TRBJ2-5): DSGVTQTPKHLITATGQRVTLRCSPRSGDLSVYWYQQSLDQGLQFLIQYYNGEERAKGNILERFSAQQFPDLHSELNLSSLELGDSALYFCASSTGGGQETQYFGPGTRLLVL.